The clone carrying this TCR beta chain was seen ten or more times. Its antigen is not identified. Source study methods: CDR3 differences across clinicopathological groups were used to build a distant-metastasis classifier for papillary thyroid cancer. TCRdb re-called the PCR reads with MiXCR. The authors' filters were not applied to this entry. The sample contains some 35,000 clones, approximately 30% of which appear only once. This sample was included in a study of metastatic and nonmetastatic thyroid tumors. Study findings and constraints: For both blood and tumor, malignant thyroid tumors reportedly showed significantly higher TCR beta diversity than benign nodules did.

Trimming removed 3 bases from V and 6 bases from J, with 14 bases in between. Germline V lookup: CDR1 MGHRA, CDR2 YSYEKL. CDR3 length equals 14 residues. Before thyroid surgery, none of the patients had received any treatment. The genes are TRBV4-1 and TRBJ1-1; perhaps TRBD1 as D (5 bases). The sequencing sample was made of blood. The clonotype originates from a female donor with papillary thyroid cancer or a benign thyroid nodule (not recorded which). Some clones in this sample may be carry-over from other donors' samples. The CDR3 bases are TGCGCCAGCAGCCATGAATCAGGGTCTGCTGAAGCTTTCTTT. Translation gives CASSHESGSAEAFF.